This entry lists 18 T cell receptor beta chains sequenced from one sample in a study of response to subunit inactivated influenza vaccine. TCRdb passed the RT-PCR reads through MiXCR, listing each CDR3 protein once. Here the sample spans 750,000 to 850,000 distinct CDR3 sequences, around 20% being singletons. The sequencing here drew on PBMCs from blood, taken less than 6 days after vaccination. The receptor set was obtained from a middle-aged man who received an inactivated influenza vaccine.

This clonotype was detected many times. The rearrangement joins TRBV20-1 to TRBJ2-3; a possible D gene is TRBD2 (6 bases). V lost 6 bases, J lost 0 bases, and 13 bases lay in between. Looked up from germline, CDR1 is DFQATT and CDR2 is SNEGSKA (reference sequence). This CDR3 has 14 amino acids. The CDR3 region has the DNA TGCAGTGCCCTTATGGAGGGCAGCACAGATACGCAGTATTTT. Translating gives CSALMEGSTDTQYF.

In this sample, this clonotype turned up many times. The chain joins TRBV29-1 to TRBJ2-2; D may match TRBD1 or TRBD2 (6 bases each). The germline V and J ends were trimmed by 2 bases and 2 bases, with 9 bases remaining between them. The germline gives CDR1 SQVTM, CDR2 ANQGSEA. The CDR3 is 14 amino acids. The CDR3 here is CSVELGGNTGELFF. DNA of the CDR3: TGCAGCGTTGAATTGGGGGGCAACACCGGGGAGCTGTTTTTT.

This clonotype was counted only a few times. This chain connects TRBV5-1 to TRBJ2-3; the match to TRBD1 covers 8 bases. Germline-derived CDR1 and CDR2 are SGHRS and YFSETQ. CDR3 length: 17 amino acids. V lost 0 bases to trimming and J lost 4 bases; unmatched junction nucleotides: 10. The CDR3 sequence is CASSLAELGQGPDTQYF. The CDR3 DNA sequence: TGCGCCAGCAGCTTGGCCGAACTCGGACAGGGCCCAGATACGCAGTATTTT.

This clonotype was detected a few times. V gene TRBV6-2 or TRBV6-3 combines with J gene TRBJ2-5; 8 bases are shared with TRBD1. This CDR3 has 15 residues. In germline, CDR1 is MNHEY, CDR2 SVGEGT. The trim removed 2 bases at V and 5 bases at J, leaving 7 bases unmatched. CDR3 coding DNA: TGTGCCAGCAGTTACATGGCAGGGGGCTTGGAGACCCAGTACTTC. This gives the protein CASSYMAGGLETQYF.

This rearrangement joins TRBV5-1 to TRBJ1-4; 7 nucleotides match TRBD1. In germline, CDR1 is SGHRS, CDR2 YFSETQ. The CDR3 is 14 residues long. V dropped 3 bases and J dropped 6; count of bases not matched to a gene: 5. The CDR3 sequence is CASSSGGSDEKLFF. The CDR3 nucleotides are TGCGCCAGCAGCTCAGGGGGATCGGATGAAAAACTGTTTTTT.

The sample holds many counts of this clonotype. This chain joins TRBV12-3 or TRBV12-4 and TRBJ2-7; 10 bases align to TRBD1. The CDR3 extends over 13 amino acids. V lost 4 bases, J lost 7 bases, and 4 bases stayed unmatched. CDR3 region: CASSYDRGLEQYF. The CDR3 region has the DNA TGTGCCAGCAGTTACGACAGGGGGCTAGAGCAGTACTTC.

In this sample, this clonotype turned up a few times. The chain is built from TRBV10-3 and TRBJ1-5; 10 nucleotides match TRBD1. The CDR3 has 20 residues. J was trimmed by 1 base and V by 2 bases; bases with no gene match: 14. Per germline, CDR1 ENHRY and CDR2 SYGVKD. The CDR3 sequence: CAISENLYIRDRGSNQPQHF. The CDR3 DNA reads as TGTGCCATCAGTGAGAATCTTTATATCCGGGACAGGGGAAGCAATCAGCCCCAGCATTTT.

The chain is built from TRBV3-1 and TRBJ2-3; D might be TRBD1 (6 bases). With 4 bases removed from V and 3 bases from J, the gap between germline ends came to 11 bases. The CDR3 runs to 14 residues. The germline V gene has CDR1 LGHDT and CDR2 YNNKEL (reference sequence). The CDR3 DNA sequence: TGTGCCAGCAGCCGCCGACAGGTAACAGATACGCAGTATTTT. Protein sequence: CASSRRQVTDTQYF.

In its sample, this clonotype was seen a few times. The chain carries TRBV20-1 and TRBJ2-3; D remains ambiguous. This CDR3 has 12 residues. The V end was cut by 4 bases, the J end by 3 bases, with 8 bases between. CDR1 and CDR2 (germline): DFQATT, SNEGSKA (reference sequence). For the CDR3, the DNA is TGCAGTGCTACCCCTTTTACAGATACGCAGTATTTT. Translated, it gives CSATPFTDTQYF.

The chain employs TRBV20-1 and TRBJ1-2; D remains ambiguous. V dropped 3 bases and J dropped 4 bases, with 15 bases sitting between them. This CDR3 comprises 14 residues. Germline CDR1 reads DFQATT; CDR2 reads SNEGSKA (reference sequence). The CDR3 DNA reads as TGCAGTGCTAGTTCGGGCCCCTGGGGCTATGGCTACACCTTC. Encoded protein: CSASSGPWGYGYTF.

This clonotype was detected a few times. The CDR3 nucleotides read TGTGCCAGCAGTATAAGTGTAGCCAAAAACATTCAGTACTTC. Translation: CASSISVAKNIQYF. The chain combines TRBV12-3 or TRBV12-4 with TRBJ2-4; D is undetermined. Trimming left V 5 bases short and J 0 bases short, with 8 bases between. The CDR3 consists of 14 residues.

This clonotype was counted only a few times. The chain carries TRBV12-3 or TRBV12-4 and TRBJ2-3; 8 bases agree with TRBD2. Trimming took 6 bases from V and 0 from J; bases not matched to a gene: 14. CDR3 length: 18 residues. CDR3 loop: CASSLGGERVTSTDTQYF. The DNA for the CDR3 is TGTGCCAGCAGCCTCGGGGGGGAGAGGGTTACTAGCACAGATACGCAGTATTTT.

This sequence joins TRBV29-1 and TRBJ1-1; no clear D. V was shortened by 7 bases and J by 0 bases, with 6 bases between the two germline ends. Germline CDR1 and CDR2: SQVTM and ANQGSEA. The CDR3 runs to 11 residues. The CDR3 coding sequence is TGCAGCGGTATGCTGAACACTGAAGCTTTCTTT. Translated, it gives CSGMLNTEAFF.

The chain joins TRBV6-5 to TRBJ2-2, with 7 nucleotides matching TRBD2. J gave up 3 bases and V 0 bases, and 7 bases lay outside the gene matches. The germline gives CDR1 MNHEY, CDR2 SVGAGI. The CDR3 is 17 residues long. CDR3 coding DNA: TGTGCCAGCAGTTACTCCTTTGGGAGGGCGGACACCGGGGAGCTGTTTTTT. Residues: CASSYSFGRADTGELFF.

The CDR3 bases are TGTGCCAGCAGCACAGACTCCAGGCTGGACCGGAACAATGAGCAGTTCTTC. This codes for CASSTDSRLDRNNEQFF. The V and J genes are TRBV6-1 and TRBJ2-1, with D hard to call. CDR1 and CDR2 (germline): MNHNS, SASEGT. The V and J ends lost 6 bases and 5 bases respectively, with 23 bases between them. This CDR3 is built from 17 residues.

The genes are TRBV14 and TRBJ1-6; D is unresolved. This CDR3 is 16 amino acids long. The V and J ends lost 1 base and 0 bases respectively, with 7 bases between them. Per the germline V gene, CDR1 is SGHDN and CDR2 is FVKESK. Here the CDR3 DNA reads TGTGCCAGCAGCCAAGGGATAAGCTCCTATAATTCACCCCTCCACTTT. Amino acid sequence: CASSQGISSYNSPLHF. The whole variable domain, remainder taken from reference TRBV14 and TRBJ1-6, is EAGVTQFPSHSVIEKGQTVTLRCDPISGHDNLYWYRRVMGKEIKFLLHFVKESKQDESGMPNNRFLAERTGGTYSTLKVQPAELEDSGVYFCASSQGISSYNSPLHFGNGTRLTVT.

The J gene is TRBJ1-5, the V gene TRBV20-1; 9 bases are shared with TRBD1. This CDR3 is built from 13 residues. With 6 bases clipped from V and 6 bases from J, the junction kept 6 bases outside the gene matches. Germline assignment: CDR1 DFQATT and CDR2 SNEGSKA (reference sequence). The CDR3 coding sequence is TGCAGTGCCGATACAGGGGGCGGTCAGCCCCAGCATTTT. As protein: CSADTGGGQPQHF.

A word on this clonotype: One junction end does not reproduce the germline sequence, and a read error may be involved. The CDR3 here is CASSLASAWGGDPGELFF. In DNA form, the CDR3 reads TGTGCTAGCAGCTTAGCGTCGGCGTGGGGAGGGGATCCCGGGGAGCTGTTTTTT. The chain recombines TRBV7-7 with TRBJ2-2; 7 bases align to TRBD2. Germline CDR1 reads SSHAT; CDR2 reads FNYEAQ (reference sequence). This CDR3 region has 18 residues.